This TCR beta chain originates from a study of cytomegalovirus exposure and HLA in healthy donors. Whole-study findings and limits: Later analysis indicated greater clonal expansion among HLA-associated TCR beta chains than among equally common other chains. Earlier findings revealed that most TCR beta V segments proved productive either about 87% or about 30% of the time.

Primers: 60 Vbeta forward and 13 Jbeta reverse. Only in-frame clones appear in the TCRdb table, and some are missing; sequencing was by immunoSEQ multiplex PCR. This table holds approximately 92,000 clones, roughly 80% found once. The CDR3 is 15 amino acids. V lost 5 bases and J lost 1; bases outside the gene matches: 7. Looked up from germline, CDR1 is MDHEN and CDR2 is SYDVKM. This clone was observed a handful of times. Its antigen is not identified. The chain is built from TRBV28 and TRBJ2-5; 7 nucleotides match TRBD2. The TCR was taken from a girl aged 2-9 years in good health and CMV-seropositive. The sequenced sample was PBMCs. The CDR3 region has the DNA TGTGCCAGCAGTCCCCGACAGCGGGGCCAAGAGACCCAGTACTTC. It yields the protein CASSPRQRGQETQYF. The whole variable domain, remainder taken from reference TRBV28 and TRBJ2-5, is DVKVTQSSRYLVKRTGEKVFLECVQDMDHENMFWYRQDPGLGLRLIYFSYDVKMKEKGDIPEGYSVSREKKERFSLILESASTNQTSMYLCASSPRQRGQETQYFGPGTRLLVL.